This is a list of T cell receptor beta chains from one sample in a study of OX40 agonist ivuxolimab in advanced cancers. The protocol was immunoSEQ multiplex PCR, while the TCRdb copy is restricted to in-frame clones and leaves out a portion. In the table there are tens of thousands of clones, 65% to 90% of which are singletons. Source: CD4+ or CD8+ T cells sorted from blood, taken in a trial of the OX40 agonist ivuxolimab. Receptors originate from an adult with an advanced solid tumor such as melanoma, head and neck, liver or kidney cancer. CDR3s include the opening cysteine and the closing phenylalanine or tryptophan. The order of the fields is CDR3 protein, CDR3 DNA, D gene, clone size, J gene, CDR3 length, V gene. D genes are given only for firm matches. Clone size is not always given. Where it is, it says once, few, many or a class for expanded clones.

CASSYPPAANEKLFF TGTGCCAGCAGTTACCCCCCCGCGGCTAATGAAAAACTGTTTTTT . few TRBJ1-4 15 TRBV6-6
CASSIRGSPGDTQYF TGTGCCAGCAGTATCCGGGGCTCACCCGGTGATACGCAGTATTTT . . TRBJ2-3 15 TRBV6-5
CASSVGQPNTEAFF TGCGCCAGCAGCGTGGGACAGCCGAACACTGAAGCTTTCTTT TRBD1 . TRBJ1-1 14 TRBV5-1
CASSSRTGGRREQYF TGTGCCAGCAGCTCGAGGACAGGGGGCCGCCGGGAGCAGTACTTC TRBD1 . TRBJ2-7 15 TRBV5-4
CASSWAQGNTEAFF TGTGCCAGCAGCTGGGCGCAGGGCAACACTGAAGCTTTCTTT . . TRBJ1-1 14 TRBV7-9
CASSSTLERGSGAQYF TGTGCCAGCAGCTCCACGTTGGAGCGGGGGTCGGGGGCCCAGTACTTC TRBD2 . TRBJ2-5 16 TRBV11-2
CASSETGPYEQYF TGTGCCAGCAGTGAAACTGGGCCCTACGAGCAGTACTTC . . TRBJ2-7 13 TRBV6-1
CASSLRTGDGSYEQYF TGTGCCAGCAGCTTAAGGACCGGGGATGGATCCTACGAGCAGTACTTC . . TRBJ2-7 16 TRBV7-2
CASSQSGGRDTQYF TGCGCCAGTTCGCAATCGGGGGGACGGGATACGCAGTATTTT TRBD2 . TRBJ2-3 14 TRBV10-2
CASSDGRVTDTQYF TGTGCCAGCAGTGACGGCAGAGTCACAGATACGCAGTATTTT . . TRBJ2-3 14 TRBV6-1
CASSQGLAAQSEQYF TGCGCCAGCAGCCAAGGACTAGCGGCTCAGTCGGAGCAGTACTTC TRBD2 . TRBJ2-7 15 TRBV4-1
CASSSQRVNTEAFF TGTGCCAGCAGTTCTCAACGGGTGAACACTGAAGCTTTCTTT . . TRBJ1-1 14 TRBV6-6
CASSLRGLSGAKGNEQFF TGTGCCAGCAGCCTCAGGGGGTTGAGTGGGGCGAAGGGAAATGAGCAGTTCTTC TRBD1 . TRBJ2-1 18 TRBV7-2
CAWSVPRGMYQETQYF TGTGCCTGGAGTGTTCCCAGGGGGATGTACCAAGAGACCCAGTACTTC TRBD1 . TRBJ2-5 16 TRBV30
CASSLTVGQGAYEQYF TGTGCCAGCAGCTTAACGGTCGGGCAGGGGGCATACGAGCAGTACTTC TRBD1 . TRBJ2-7 16 TRBV7-2
CASSLRQGLTEAFF TGTGCCAGCAGCTTACGACAGGGACTTACTGAAGCTTTCTTT TRBD1 . TRBJ1-1 14 TRBV7-2
CASGLEYGYTF TGTGCTAGTGGTTTGGAATATGGCTACACCTTC . . TRBJ1-2 11 TRBV12-5
CASSLSGVDNEQFF TGTGCCAGCAGCTTATCCGGGGTCGACAATGAGCAGTTCTTC . . TRBJ2-1 14 TRBV7-3
CAWSLGHSNQPQHF TGTGCCTGGAGTTTAGGACATAGCAATCAGCCCCAGCATTTT . . TRBJ1-5 14 TRBV30
CASSATRDAGELFF TGTGCCAGCAGCGCAACCAGAGACGCCGGGGAGCTGTTTTTT . . TRBJ2-2 14 TRBV9
CASSFRADRGSAETQYF TGTGCCAGCAGCTTCCGAGCTGACAGGGGGTCGGCAGAGACCCAGTACTTC TRBD1 . TRBJ2-5 17 TRBV9
CASSPGGTGGYTF TGTGCCAGCAGTCCTGGGGGGACGGGGGGCTACACCTTC . . TRBJ1-2 13 TRBV27
CASSDDQATLEQYF TGTGCCAGCAGTGACGATCAGGCCACCCTCGAGCAGTACTTC . . TRBJ2-7 14 TRBV2